The 32 T cell receptor beta chains listed next were all sequenced from one sample in a study of T-cell reconstitution after alpha-beta-depleted transplantation in children. Unique molecular identifiers featured in how the TCRbeta library was prepared. Each CDR3 protein is one row after TCRdb ran MiXCR on the PCR reads. Here the sample spans over 550,000 distinct CDR3 sequences, about 10% being singletons. The sequencing here drew on PBMCs from the stem cell graft donor, taken from the stem cell graft. The receptors stem from a human donor who donated a stem cell graft to a child with acute myeloid leukemia.

The sample holds many counts of this clonotype. V usage is TRBV29-1 and J usage is TRBJ2-1, with 8 positions matching TRBD2. The CDR3 is 16 residues long. The V gene end was trimmed by 3 bases and the J gene end by 8 bases; junction bases not matched to a gene: 15. Per germline, CDR1 SQVTM and CDR2 ANQGSEA. CDR3 in DNA: TGCAGCGTTGAGGCTAGCGGGCCGGGGACCTCCGATGAGCAGTTCTTC. As protein: CSVEASGPGTSDEQFF.

J is TRBJ2-3 and V is TRBV11-2; 10 positions match TRBD2. Trimming took 4 bases from V and 6 from J; bases not matched to a gene: 10. The germline V gene has CDR1 SGHAT and CDR2 FQNNGV. This CDR3 region has 16 residues. In nucleotides, the CDR3 is TGTGCCAGCAGCTCTCCACTAGCGGGAAAGGTTGATACGCAGTATTTT. It specifies CASSSPLAGKVDTQYF.

This clonotype has at least ten counts. This CDR3 is CASSGGRWISNQPQHF. The CDR3 DNA follows: TGTGCCAGCAGTGGAGGACGTTGGATAAGCAATCAGCCCCAGCATTTT. This rearrangement joins TRBV25-1 to TRBJ1-5; the D is unclear. The germline V gene encodes CDR1 MGHDK and CDR2 SYGVNS. The V gene lost 4 bases and the J gene lost 1 base, with 14 bases spanning the gap. This CDR3 comprises 16 residues.

This clonotype has a count of ten or more. The chain is built from TRBV24-1 and TRBJ2-1; D gene uncertain. Germline CDR1 is KGHDR and CDR2 is SFDVKD. This CDR3 has 14 residues. Trimming shortened V by 3 bases and J by 6 bases, and 11 bases separated the two germline ends. The DNA of the CDR3 is TGTGCCACCAGTGATAGTCTCAGACCCAATGAGCAGTTCTTC. This codes for CATSDSLRPNEQFF.

There are many counts of this clonotype. CDR3 sequence (DNA): TGTGCCAGCACCAGACACGGGGCGGAGCAGTACTTC. Translated: CASTRHGAEQYF. The rearrangement uses TRBV12-3 or TRBV12-4 and TRBJ2-7; perhaps D is TRBD1 or TRBD2 (5 bases each). Between the trimmed V and J ends, which lost 7 bases and 7 bases, there was a span of 14 bases. The CDR3 totals 12 residues.

This chain joins TRBV5-1 and TRBJ2-3; D unresolved. With 1 base removed from V and 5 bases from J, the gap between germline ends came to 11 bases. The V gene's germline CDR1 is SGHRS and CDR2 YFSETQ. The CDR3 is made up of 14 amino acids. CDR3 residues: CASSLNLVGDTQYF. The DNA of the CDR3 is TGCGCCAGCAGCTTGAATTTGGTAGGAGATACGCAGTATTTT.

The chain couples TRBV6-5 to TRBJ1-1; no reliable D call. Deletions cut 8 bases from V and 0 bases from J, with 16 bases between. This CDR3 region has 15 residues. CDR1 is MNHEY and CDR2 is SVGAGI in the germline V gene. The CDR3 protein is CASRSSQTMNTEAFF. The CDR3 DNA reads TGTGCCAGCCGGTCCAGTCAGACCATGAACACTGAAGCTTTCTTT.

This chain uses TRBV11-1 with TRBJ2-7; possibly TRBD1 or TRBD2 for D (5 bases each). Trimming shortened V by 0 bases and J by 5 bases, and 14 bases separated the two germline ends. There are 15 residues in the CDR3. Germline loops: CDR1 SGHAT, CDR2 FQDESV (reference sequence). The CDR3 coding sequence is TGTGCCAGCAGCTTAGCCCGGGGCGATCTTGACGAGCAGTACTTC. Translated: CASSLARGDLDEQYF.

The sample holds many counts of this clonotype. The chain links TRBV5-1 to TRBJ1-4, with 7 positions matching TRBD1. CDR3 length equals 15 residues. Germline CDR1 and CDR2: SGHRS and YFSETQ. Trimming cost V 7 bases and J 5 bases; bases outside gene matches: 11. The CDR3 here is CASGSGTEQNEKLFF. The CDR3, as DNA: TGCGCCAGCGGCTCGGGGACAGAACAAAATGAAAAACTGTTTTTT.

This clonotype was observed a few times. The chain has TRBV20-1 and TRBJ1-6; D remains unclear. Germline V CDR1 and CDR2: DFQATT, SNEGSKA (reference sequence). The CDR3 is 15 amino acids. V was trimmed by 1 base and J by 7 bases, leaving 14 bases between them. The CDR3 here is CSARAGGVGNSPLHF. The CDR3 nucleotides are TGCAGTGCTAGAGCGGGAGGAGTGGGCAATTCACCCCTCCACTTT.

This clonotype turned up a few times. This sequence joins TRBV5-6 and TRBJ2-2; 12 nucleotides line up with TRBD2. V lost 3 bases to trimming and J lost 4 bases; unmatched junction nucleotides: 7. Germline V gene lookup returns CDR1 SGHDT and CDR2 YYEEEE. The CDR3 runs to 17 residues. The CDR3 here is CASSSRVLAGGTGELFF. CDR3 nucleotides: TGTGCCAGCAGCTCGCGGGTACTAGCGGGAGGCACCGGGGAGCTGTTTTTT.

The chain couples TRBV6-2 or TRBV6-3 to TRBJ2-3; 7 bases are shared with TRBD2. Germline V gives CDR1 MNHEY, CDR2 SVGEGT. This CDR3 comprises 16 residues. Trimming took 8 bases from V and 2 from J; bases not matched to a gene: 13. The CDR3: CASSSPGTTPTDTQYF. The CDR3 nucleotides read TGTGCCAGCTCCTCACCCGGGACTACACCCACAGATACGCAGTATTTT.

Turning to this clonotype: Given a much more abundant clone one base away, this may be a read error. V usage is TRBV12-3 or TRBV12-4 and J usage is TRBJ2-2, with TRBD2 identical over 11 bases. The CDR3 loop spans 15 amino acids. The CDR3 sequence: CAWPLAGGGTEELFF. DNA of the CDR3: TGTGCCTGGCCATTAGCGGGAGGGGGGACCGAGGAGCTGTTTTTT.

This clonotype was seen a few times. The genes are TRBV7-6 and TRBJ2-4, with 7 bases aligning to TRBD1. CDR3 length: 16 residues. The germline gives CDR1 SGHVS, CDR2 FNYEAQ. V lost 5 bases, J lost 3 bases, and 10 bases stayed unmatched. The CDR3 here is CASSPRQGLDKNIQYF. The CDR3 bases are TGTGCCAGCAGCCCACGACAGGGTCTAGACAAAAACATTCAGTACTTC.

The chain's CDR3 is CASSLGGSSPRETQYF. CDR3 bases: TGCGCCAGCAGCTTGGGCGGGAGTTCCCCAAGGGAGACCCAGTACTTC. V and J are TRBV5-1 and TRBJ2-5; 7 bases map to TRBD2. The germline V gene has CDR1 SGHRS and CDR2 YFSETQ. The CDR3 totals 16 residues. V was clipped by 0 bases and J by 5 bases; unmatched bases: 10.

This clonotype has at least ten counts. A read error may produce the germline difference seen at one junction end. The chain couples TRBV6-5 to TRBJ2-1; maybe TRBD2 (5 bases). The CDR3 spans 16 residues. In germline, CDR1 is MNHEY, CDR2 SVGAGI. The CDR3 is CASSYSRLATYDEQFF. DNA for the CDR3: TGTGCCAGCAGTTACTCTCGGCTAGCCACCTACGATGAGCAGTTCTTC.

This clonotype was observed many times. A junction boundary mismatches the germline segment, possibly from a read error. This chain connects TRBV7-7 to TRBJ2-1; D is unresolved. This CDR3 contains 15 residues. Germline assignment: CDR1 SSHAT and CDR2 FNYEAQ (reference sequence). In DNA, the CDR3 is TGTGCTAGCAGCTTAGGGCCCGCTTTGGACAATGAGCAGTTCTTC. The encoded protein is CASSLGPALDNEQFF.

This clonotype was detected a few times. V gene TRBV5-1 combines with J gene TRBJ1-1; 7 bases agree with TRBD1. Trimming at V came to 0 bases and at J to 1 base, leaving 3 bases not matched to a gene. Germline V CDR1 and CDR2: SGHRS, YFSETQ. This CDR3 has 15 residues. CDR3: CASSLEGQKNTEAFF. The CDR3 region has the DNA TGCGCCAGCAGCTTGGAGGGACAGAAGAACACTGAAGCTTTCTTT.

This clonotype came up a few times. The gene calls are TRBV20-1 and TRBJ2-5; 9 positions match TRBD1. The CDR3 covers 13 residues. V gave up 3 bases and J gave up 5 bases; unmatched junction bases: 4. Germline V gene sequence: CDR1 DFQATT, CDR2 SNEGSKA (reference sequence). The CDR3 coding sequence is TGCAGTGCTAGCAGACAGGGGGGTGAGACCCAGTACTTC. Amino acid sequence: CSASRQGGETQYF.

As concerns this clonotype: With a much larger clone just one base away, this may be a read error. The CDR3 does not end in the conserved phenylalanine or tryptophan, so this is likely a read error. The chain recombines TRBV27 with TRBJ2-3; D is unresolved. CDR1 and CDR2 (germline): MNHEY, SMNVEV (reference sequence). CDR3 length: 15 residues. V was pared by 5 bases and J by 2 bases, with 14 bases between. The CDR3 DNA sequence: TGTGCCAGCAGTCGCTATGAGTTGAACACAGATACGCAGTATTTA. It encodes CASSRYELNTDTQYL.

This sequence joins TRBV5-1 and TRBJ2-7; tentatively, D is TRBD2 (6 bases). V dropped 4 bases and J dropped 6 bases, with 23 bases sitting between them. Germline V gene sequence: CDR1 SGHRS, CDR2 YFSETQ. CDR3 length equals 16 residues. The CDR3, as DNA: TGCGCCAGCAGCCTCGGTGCGGGAAGCGTTACTAGCGAGCAGTACTTC. Protein: CASSLGAGSVTSEQYF.

This clonotype came up a few times. This chain links TRBV20-1 with TRBJ2-7, with 7 nucleotides matching TRBD1. Germline V gene lookup returns CDR1 DFQATT and CDR2 SNEGSKA (reference sequence). The CDR3 length is 15 residues. Unmatched junction bases numbered 7, after V lost 2 bases and J lost 0 bases. The CDR3 spells CSARKGALSSYEQYF. DNA for the CDR3: TGCAGTGCTAGAAAGGGGGCATTAAGCTCCTACGAGCAGTACTTC.

This clonotype was picked up many times. J is TRBJ2-7 and V is TRBV29-1; 12 bases agree with TRBD2. V lost 6 bases and J lost 5; bases outside the gene matches: 8. CDR1 and CDR2 from the germline V gene are SQVTM and ANQGSEA. This CDR3 contains 14 residues. The CDR3 is CSVPLAGGNHEQYF. CDR3 coding DNA: TGCAGCGTCCCCCTAGCGGGAGGGAACCACGAGCAGTACTTC.

In its sample, this clonotype was seen many times. This chain's CDR3 is CSVEIFDEQYF. CDR3 nucleotide sequence: TGCAGCGTTGAAATTTTCGACGAGCAGTACTTC. This rearrangement joins TRBV29-1 to TRBJ2-7; no clear D gene. Trimming removed 2 bases from V and 5 bases from J, with 7 bases in between. The CDR3 loop spans 11 amino acids. From germline, CDR1 is SQVTM and CDR2 ANQGSEA.

This clonotype was detected a few times. The chain combines TRBV12-3 or TRBV12-4 with TRBJ2-6; TRBD1 or TRBD2 may be the D gene (5 bases each). V was clipped by 3 bases and J by 0 bases, with 12 bases between them. This CDR3 region has 17 residues. The CDR3 sequence is CASSFRGRTSGANVLTF. CDR3 DNA sequence: TGTGCCAGCAGTTTTCGGGGACGTACCTCTGGGGCCAACGTCCTGACTTTC.

The CDR3 DNA sequence: TGCAGTGCTAGTTCTCGCCAGCGGGAGGGCCGTAGGGAGCAGTTCTTC. The encoded protein is CSASSRQREGRREQFF. The V call is TRBV20-1, the J call TRBJ2-1, with 10 bases matching TRBD2. V was pared by 3 bases and J by 10 bases, with 15 bases of the junction left unmatched. This CDR3 has 16 residues. Germline lookup yields CDR1 DFQATT and CDR2 SNEGSKA (reference sequence).

In its sample, this clonotype was seen a few times. The chain links TRBV7-3 to TRBJ2-1, with 8 bases identical to TRBD2. CDR3 length: 15 amino acids. J was trimmed by 10 bases and V by 5 bases; bases with no gene match: 13. Germline lookup yields CDR1 SGHTA and CDR2 FQGTGA. Here the CDR3 DNA reads TGTGCCAGCAGCACTGGACTAGCCCTCGTTGAAGAGCAGTTCTTC. Its translation: CASSTGLALVEEQFF.

This clonotype was observed a few times. This chain links TRBV7-2 with TRBJ2-1; D not certain. The CDR3 totals 12 residues. CDR1 SGHTA and CDR2 FQGNSA come from the germline V gene. The ends were cut back, 5 bases at V and 4 bases at J, with 6 bases in the middle. CDR3 bases: TGTGCCAGCAGCCCTATTTACAATGAGCAGTTCTTC. Its translation is CASSPIYNEQFF.

This clonotype was counted only a few times. V usage is TRBV4-3 and J usage is TRBJ2-7; 14 bases line up with TRBD2. CDR1 and CDR2 (germline): LGHNA, YSLEER. This CDR3 comprises 18 residues. J lost 3 bases, V lost 0 bases, and 7 bases had no gene match. The CDR3 DNA reads as TGCGCCAGCAGCCAAGACTTCGCCGGGACTAGCGGGAGCTACGAGCAGTACTTC. The encoded protein is CASSQDFAGTSGSYEQYF.

The V call is TRBV30, the J call TRBJ1-5; possibly TRBD1 for D (5 bases). The V gene lost 2 bases and the J gene lost 5 bases, with 16 bases spanning the gap. The length of the CDR3 is 15 residues. Germline V gene sequence: CDR1 GTSNPN, CDR2 SVGIG (reference sequence). The CDR3 protein is CAWSYAGRRDQPQHF. The CDR3 coding sequence is TGTGCCTGGAGTTATGCGGGACGCCGAGATCAGCCCCAGCATTTT.

This clonotype was seen a handful of times. V is TRBV15 and J is TRBJ2-1, with 13 bases aligning to TRBD2. V shed 1 base and J 7 bases; nucleotides not matched to a gene: 4. Germline V lookup: CDR1 LNHNV, CDR2 YYDKDF (reference sequence). The CDR3 consists of 16 residues. The CDR3 loop is CATSRARLAGGNEQFF. The DNA of the CDR3 is TGTGCCACCAGCAGAGCAAGACTAGCGGGAGGAAATGAGCAGTTCTTC. The full variable domain, its missing parts supplied by reference TRBV15 and TRBJ2-1, is DAMVIQNPRYQVTQFGKPVTLSCSQTLNHNVMYWYQQKSSQAPKLLFHYYDKDFNNEADTPDNFQSRRPNTSFCFLDIRSPGLGDTAMYLCATSRARLAGGNEQFFGPGTRLTVL.

At least ten counts were recorded for this clonotype. The chain links TRBV4-2 to TRBJ1-2, with 9 bases fitting TRBD1. Losses at the gene ends were 2 bases for V and 8 bases for J; bases not matched to a gene: 6. Germline-derived CDR1 and CDR2 are LGHNA and YNFKEQ. The CDR3 sequence is 14 residues long. The CDR3 is CASSQSTDRGGYTF. CDR3 coding DNA: TGTGCCAGCAGCCAAAGTACGGACAGGGGAGGCTACACCTTC.